The 26 T cell receptor beta chains in this list originate from one sample, sequenced in a study of cytomegalovirus exposure and HLA in healthy donors. In the PCR, 60 Vbeta and 13 Jbeta primers were used. Here immunoSEQ multiplex PCR was the method, and the copy in TCRdb shows in-frame clones only, minus some. Among about 130,000 clones listed, about 80% were seen once. The sample taken for sequencing was PBMCs. All receptors derive from a man aged 25 to 40 in good health and CMV-seronegative.

The chain links TRBV11-3 to TRBJ1-1; D is ambiguous. There are 13 residues in the CDR3. Germline CDR1 SGHNT, CDR2 YENEEA. V was pared by 2 bases and J by 5 bases, with 9 bases between. The CDR3 protein is CASSLQERTEAFF. The CDR3 DNA follows: TGTGCCAGCAGCTTACAGGAAAGAACTGAAGCTTTCTTT.

The rearrangement uses TRBV7-9 and TRBJ2-7; 7 bases fit TRBD2. Germline V gene lookup returns CDR1 SEHNR and CDR2 FQNEAQ (reference sequence). The CDR3 has 16 amino acids. V gave up 7 bases and J gave up 0 bases; unmatched junction bases: 12. The DNA of the CDR3 is TGTGCCAGCACGAGCGCGGTAGCGGGCTCCTCCTACGAGCAGTACTTC. This sequence encodes CASTSAVAGSSYEQYF.

The V call is TRBV30, the J call TRBJ2-7; D unresolved. With 8 bases removed from V and 0 bases from J, the gap between germline ends came to 8 bases. The V gene's germline CDR1 is GTSNPN and CDR2 SVGIG (reference sequence). The length of the CDR3 is 11 residues. The CDR3 bases are TGTGCCGGTACTCGCTCCTACGAGCAGTACTTC. This codes for CAGTRSYEQYF.

The chain couples TRBV6-5 to TRBJ1-1; D uncertain. This CDR3 region has 15 residues. Between the trimmed V and J ends, which lost 0 bases and 0 bases, there was a span of 8 bases. Germline V gives CDR1 MNHEY, CDR2 SVGAGI. The CDR3 is CASSYSITVNTEAFF. In DNA form, the CDR3 reads TGTGCCAGCAGTTACTCAATTACAGTGAACACTGAAGCTTTCTTT.

This clone was recorded a few times. V usage is TRBV12-2 and J usage is TRBJ2-7; the DNA was not used to check the table's D call, TRBD1. TRBV12-2 is a documented pseudogene. The CDR3 has 13 amino acids. CDR3 nucleotides: TGTGCAAGTCGCCTGGGACAGACCTACGAGCAGTACTTC. Protein sequence: CASRLGQTYEQYF.

The chain recombines TRBV6-5 with TRBJ1-1; D is possibly TRBD1 (5 bases). The CDR3 is 14 amino acids. CDR1 is MNHEY, CDR2 SVGAGI, per germline. Trimming pared 8 bases from V and 6 bases from J, leaving 19 bases between. The CDR3 DNA is TGTGCCAGCTCACCACCGGGGGAAGAATCTGAAGCTTTCTTT. It specifies CASSPPGEESEAFF.

The rearrangement uses TRBV5-4 and TRBJ2-1, with no clear D. Deletions cut 4 bases from V and 2 bases from J, with 13 bases between. Germline assignment: CDR1 SGHNT and CDR2 YYREEE (reference sequence). This CDR3 is 15 amino acids long. The CDR3 here is CASSRVNTAYNEQFF. The CDR3 DNA reads as TGTGCCAGCAGCCGCGTAAATACGGCCTACAATGAGCAGTTCTTC.

Concerning this clone itself: Relative to the germline gene, one junction end is altered; a read error may explain this. The CDR3 loop is CASSREMNAEAFF. The CDR3 DNA follows: TGTGCCAGCAGCAGGGAAATGAACGCTGAAGCTTTCTTT. The rearrangement joins TRBV2 to TRBJ1-1; D perhaps matches TRBD1 (5 bases). The CDR3 is 13 amino acids. The V gene's germline CDR1 is SNHLY and CDR2 FYNNEI.

The rearrangement links TRBV18 to TRBJ2-5, with 9 bases matching TRBD2. This CDR3 spans 16 amino acids. With V trimmed by 2 bases and J by 1 base, 5 bases remained unmatched. Germline-derived CDR1 and CDR2 are KGHSH and LQKENI. Here the CDR3 DNA reads TGTGCCAGCTCACCAGAGACTAGCGGAACCCAAGAGACCCAGTACTTC. This codes for CASSPETSGTQETQYF.

The chain uses TRBV2 and TRBJ2-7, with D possibly TRBD2 on 6 matching bases. CDR1 and CDR2 (germline): SNHLY, FYNNEI. V was trimmed by 6 bases and J by 2 bases, leaving 14 bases between them. The CDR3 contains 14 residues. The CDR3 bases are TGTGCCAGCAGACCGGGACTCCTCCCCTACGAGCAGTACTTC. Protein sequence: CASRPGLLPYEQYF.

The V gene is TRBV6-1, the J gene TRBJ2-7; D possibly corresponds to TRBD2 (5 bases). Germline lookup yields CDR1 MNHNS and CDR2 SASEGT. The V gene lost 0 bases and the J gene lost 5 bases, with 11 bases spanning the gap. The CDR3 extends over 14 amino acids. CDR3 nucleotides: TGTGCCAGCAGTGAAGCGCAAGCGGACGACGAGCAGTACTTC. Its translation is CASSEAQADDEQYF.

V gene TRBV10-3 combines with J gene TRBJ2-7, with TRBD1 identical over 8 bases. Germline V gene lookup returns CDR1 ENHRY and CDR2 SYGVKD. Germline trimming cut 7 bases from V and 0 bases from J; bases unmatched to any gene: 5. This CDR3 is 14 amino acids long. The CDR3 here is CAINYRGISYEQYF. DNA of the CDR3: TGTGCCATCAATTACAGGGGGATCTCCTACGAGCAGTACTTC.

The gene calls are TRBV28 and TRBJ1-4, with D possibly matching TRBD1 (5 bases). The CDR3 extends over 15 amino acids. V shed 5 bases and J shed 7 bases, with 17 bases lying between them. CDR1 is MDHEN and CDR2 is SYDVKM in the germline V gene. The CDR3 here is CASSTPGLGGEKLFF. The CDR3 DNA sequence: TGTGCCAGCAGTACTCCGGGACTCGGGGGTGAAAAACTGTTTTTT.

The V and J genes are TRBV10-2 and TRBJ2-7; 9 nucleotides agree with TRBD2. The CDR3 loop spans 16 amino acids. Looked up from germline, CDR1 is WSHSY and CDR2 is SAAADI. V shed 3 bases, J shed 3 bases, and the junction held 9 bases outside the gene matches. The CDR3 region is CASSEISLAGNYEQYF. The DNA for the CDR3 is TGCGCCAGCAGTGAAATTTCCCTAGCGGGAAACTACGAGCAGTACTTC.

This clone was detected only once. V and J are TRBV6-4 and TRBJ2-3; D remains ambiguous. V was clipped by 2 bases and J by 4 bases, with 7 bases between them. This CDR3 has 13 residues. Germline V gene lookup returns CDR1 MRHNA and CDR2 SNTAGT. The CDR3 reads CASSDGPADTQYF. The DNA of the CDR3 is TGTGCCAGCAGTGACGGGCCTGCAGATACGCAGTATTTT.

CDR3 loop: CASSDIGLYGYTF. The CDR3, as DNA: TGTGCCAGCTCTGACATTGGCTTATATGGCTACACCTTC. The rearrangement joins TRBV18 to TRBJ1-2; D not resolved. Germline lookup yields CDR1 KGHSH and CDR2 LQKENI. The CDR3 runs to 13 residues. V was clipped by 6 bases and J by 5 bases, with 13 bases between them.

The rearrangement uses TRBV18 and TRBJ1-1, with 9 bases lining up with TRBD1. Germline trimming cut 9 bases from V and 1 base from J; bases unmatched to any gene: 6. Germline values: CDR1 KGHSH, CDR2 LQKENI. The CDR3 is 14 amino acids. In nucleotides, the CDR3 is TGTGCCAGTTCCCTGGGACAGGGGAACACTGAAGCTTTCTTT. This translates into CASSLGQGNTEAFF.

V and J are TRBV9 and TRBJ2-7, with TRBD1 matching 11 bases. J gave up 3 bases and V 3 bases, and 2 bases lay outside the gene matches. From germline, CDR1 is SGDLS and CDR2 YYNGEE. The CDR3 is 14 amino acids. DNA of the CDR3: TGTGCCAGCAGCGAAGGGACAGGGGGCTACGAGCAGTACTTC. Translating it yields CASSEGTGGYEQYF. The full variable domain, rest sourced from reference TRBV9 and TRBJ2-7, is DSGVTQTPKHLITATGQRVTLRCSPRSGDLSVYWYQQSLDQGLQFLIQYYNGEERAKGNILERFSAQQFPDLHSELNLSSLELGDSALYFCASSEGTGGYEQYFGPGTRLTVT.

CDR3 residues: CASSPIGSRRNEQFF. The CDR3 DNA is TGTGCCAGCAGCCCAATCGGGAGTCGCCGCAATGAGCAGTTCTTC. This chain uses TRBV7-6 with TRBJ2-1, with TRBD2 as a possible D gene (6 bases). Germline loops: CDR1 SGHVS, CDR2 FNYEAQ. Trimming pared 5 bases from V and 6 bases from J, leaving 17 bases between. This CDR3 is 15 amino acids long.

The chain employs TRBV14 and TRBJ2-1, with TRBD2 identical over 8 bases. The germline gives CDR1 SGHDN, CDR2 FVKESK. Trimming at V came to 0 bases and at J to 6 bases, leaving 10 bases not matched to a gene. The CDR3 is made up of 17 amino acids. The CDR3 bases are TGTGCCAGCAGCCAAGATAGTCAGCGGGAGAGAGTCAATGAGCAGTTCTTC. Its protein is CASSQDSQRERVNEQFF.

The CDR3 sequence: CAWGLAGVETQYF. As DNA, the CDR3 is TGTGCCTGGGGACTAGCGGGAGTCGAGACCCAGTACTTC. The chain links TRBV30 to TRBJ2-5; 13 positions match TRBD2. The CDR3 spans 13 residues. Trimming took 5 bases from V and 5 from J; bases not matched to a gene: 2. CDR1 is GTSNPN and CDR2 is SVGIG in the germline V gene (reference sequence).

The chain has TRBV19 and TRBJ2-1, with TRBD2 as a possible D gene (6 bases). The CDR3 runs 15 residues. Germline CDR1 LNHDA, CDR2 SQIVND (reference sequence). V shed 7 bases and J shed 9 bases, with 22 bases lying between them. This chain's CDR3 is CASTQFVAERGEQFF. The CDR3, as DNA: TGTGCCAGTACCCAATTCGTAGCGGAAAGGGGTGAGCAGTTCTTC.

The chain joins TRBV5-1 to TRBJ1-1; possible D gene TRBD1, 6 bases. This CDR3 is 15 amino acids long. Trimming left V 3 bases short and J 4 bases short, with 16 bases between. CDR1 and CDR2 (germline): SGHRS, YFSETQ. CDR3 loop: CASSSFGEGGTEAFF. In nucleotides, the CDR3 is TGCGCCAGCAGCTCCTTCGGGGAGGGGGGCACTGAAGCTTTCTTT.

The CDR3: CASSVTGGRRELFF. In nucleotides, the CDR3 is TGTGCCAGCAGTGTCACAGGGGGAAGACGGGAGCTGTTTTTT. This sequence joins TRBV6-5 and TRBJ2-2; the match to TRBD1 covers 8 bases. Germline-derived CDR1 and CDR2 are MNHEY and SVGAGI. There are 14 residues in the CDR3. V was pared by 5 bases and J by 9 bases, with 8 bases of the junction left unmatched.

This clone was counted a single time. This rearrangement joins TRBV28 to TRBJ1-2; D is unresolved. The germline V gene has CDR1 MDHEN and CDR2 SYDVKM. V was shortened by 3 bases and J by 3 bases, with 5 bases between the two germline ends. CDR3 size: 12 residues. This chain's CDR3 is CASSLPDYGYTF. The CDR3 DNA follows: TGTGCCAGCAGTTTGCCAGACTATGGCTACACCTTC.

V and J are TRBV7-9 and TRBJ1-1, with a weak D call TRBD1 (6 bases). CDR3 length: 14 amino acids. From germline, CDR1 is SEHNR and CDR2 FQNEAQ (reference sequence). With 3 bases removed from V and 0 bases from J, the gap between germline ends came to 8 bases. The CDR3 reads CASSFGTLNTEAFF. For the CDR3, the DNA is TGTGCCAGCAGCTTCGGGACACTGAACACTGAAGCTTTCTTT.